Listed here is a single T cell receptor beta chain. There is no known antigen for this receptor. The sample holds no much larger clone one base away, and base qualities are not on file. Preparation of the library involved RACE. The sequencer listed for this sample is NextSeq 500. During library preparation, unique molecular identifiers were attached to individual cDNA molecules so that TCRs could be counted in a quantitative, reproducible way. In the paper's pipeline: Samples had a median of about 96,000 TCRs, with a range from about 23,224 to 700,000. The Decombinator software suite was used to annotate V, J and CDR3 in the TCR reads. For PS versus PT1 abundance plots, all samples were subsampled to the same number of TCRs (28,000). Expanded TCRs were defined as absent before sensitization and observed at least eight times at the 2-week time point. TCRdb reprocessed the public reads (quality trimming at Q25 with fastp, clone calling with MiXCR) and kept in-frame beta chains. Every distinct CDR3 protein forms one entry, paired with its most common genes and DNA. These V and J calls rely on TCRdb rather than the paper's analysis. The sample data list about 47,000 distinct CDR3 sequences, and roughly 4.1% of these were observed just once. Approximately 5.5% of the sample is in the top ten clones.

This specimen belongs to a study of human T cells and chemical hapten exposure (dated by TCRdb to about 2021). In the study overall: Libraries were combined into a pool for sequencing, and differences in TCR yield between samples came mainly from small differences in library volumes within the pool. Peripheral blood TCR repertoire changes were tracked in vivo in alopecia patients during primary and secondary sensitization to the hapten diphenylcyclopropenone (DPC). For every blood RNA sample, sequencing covered both the TCR alpha and TCR beta chains.

What this sample's time point label stands for: healthy volunteer bleed at 2 weeks. Total RNA was extracted from unfractionated whole blood collected in Tempus Blood RNA tubes. Five or six healthy volunteers served as TCR sequencing controls and were bled at day 0, 2 weeks and 6 weeks. Beyond this particular receptor, the publication reports: Repeated subsampling changed both the strength of the expansion versus patch-test correlation and the threshold at which the correlation became significant. The number of TCRs above 1 in 1000 frequency did not change with DPC sensitization; there was no evidence of global repertoire structure alterations.

This clonotype originated in a human donor in good health. Some clones in this sample may be carry-over from other donors' samples. Specimen: whole blood.

The DNA reads TGTGCCACCAGTGATAACCCCGGGACAGCCTGGGGGGGCTACACCTTC. Translation gives CATSDNPGTAWGGYTF. The sequence links TRBV24-1 to TRBJ1-2, with 7 middle bases fitting TRBD1. Relative to germline, V is missing 3 bases and J is missing 8 bases, with 14 bases of the junction outside any gene match. The CDR3 spans 16 residues, from the cysteine through the phenylalanine. Just the 48-base CDR3 DNA is kept, in frame starting at base 1. According to the germline V gene, CDR1 reads KGHDR and CDR2 reads SFDVKD.